This T cell receptor (beta chain) was identified during a study of OX40 agonist ivuxolimab in advanced cancers. Trimming removed 0 bases from V and 0 bases from J, with 15 bases in between. The germline V gene encodes CDR1 LGHNA and CDR2 YSLEER. CDR3 length equals 18 residues. The table came from immunoSEQ multiplex PCR; TCRdb's copy has only in-frame clones and leaves some out. In the table there are around 65,000 clones, approximately 91% of which are singletons. The sample was CD4+ or CD8+ T cells sorted from blood, taken in a trial of the OX40 agonist ivuxolimab. The TCR sequence derives from an adult with an advanced solid tumor such as melanoma, head and neck, liver or kidney cancer. The chain couples TRBV4-3 to TRBJ1-3, with D unresolved. The CDR3 nucleotides read TGCGCCAGCAGCCAAGAGGGTATTGGACTGAACTCTGGAAACACCATATATTTT. It encodes CASSQEGIGLNSGNTIYF.